Here is one T cell receptor (beta chain) with its context. Its target is unknown. A much larger clone differs by one base, so this may be a read error. Treg sorting used a CD4+CD25+CD127-/low gate. General observations from the study: Tumor memory CD4+ T cell TCR gene usage clustered with blood and lymph node memory CD4+ cells and lymph node naive CD4+ cells. The larger cohort examined one V-J beta rearrangement, not whole repertoires.

After constant-region reverse-primer amplification, full-length variable regions underwent semi-nested PCR with Nested Universal Primer A. Each CDR3 protein is one row after TCRdb ran MiXCR on the 5' RACE reads. The sample lists roughly 45,000 distinct CDR3 sequences, roughly 21% seen once, with about 4.1% in the top ten. This receptor was obtained from a female donor with breast cancer. Source material: Tregs sorted from blood.

The CDR3 sequence is CASSQANSGANVLTF. DNA for the CDR3: TGCGCCAGCAGCCAAGCTAACTCTGGGGCCAACGTCCTGACTTTC. The chain recombines TRBV4-1 with TRBJ2-6, with unresolved D. The CDR3 loop spans 15 amino acids. From germline, CDR1 is MGHRA and CDR2 YSYEKL. V was clipped by 1 base and J by 0 bases, with 4 bases between them.